The rows below give T cell receptor beta chains drawn from one sample of a study of monozygotic twins with inflammatory bowel disease. With the 5' RACE reads reprocessed, TCRdb shows one record per CDR3 protein and no DNA. Here the sample table reports approximately 330,000 distinct CDR3 sequences. The sequencing input was blood. The receptors were sampled from a human donor with ulcerative colitis or Crohn's disease, or a healthy co-twin of an affected twin (not recorded which). Both conserved end residues are part of each CDR3.

v_call	j_call	cdr3_aa
TRBV28	TRBJ1-3	CASTTTGAGNTIYF
TRBV20-1	TRBJ2-1	CSARGPDRGYNEQFF
TRBV24-1	TRBJ2-3	CATADGTSTDTQYF
TRBV5-1	TRBJ1-1	CASSLVGQGVAEAFF
TRBV5-5	TRBJ2-5	CASSSGLARDIETQYF
TRBV20-1	TRBJ2-7	CSASGVDEQYF
TRBV29-1	TRBJ2-2	CSVVRTSGGRDTGELFF
TRBV5-4	TRBJ2-7	CASSFDLLPLLYEQYF
TRBV27	TRBJ2-4	CASSLRGQNIQYF
TRBV10-3	TRBJ2-7	CAISDLASGREYEQYF
TRBV9	TRBJ1-6	CASSAQDRGRSPLHF
TRBV15	TRBJ2-2	CATSGSFGELFF
TRBV12-3/TRBV12-4	TRBJ1-1	CASSSPPGGAFF
TRBV18	TRBJ1-1	CASSPGTGGLAEAFF
TRBV5-4	TRBJ2-7	CASERESGQQHF
TRBV7-3	TRBJ1-1	CASSLTDWGAITEAFF
TRBV12-3/TRBV12-4	TRBJ2-2	CASSFWSGACTGELFF
TRBV14	TRBJ1-6	CASSRSDGGHSPLHF
TRBV5-1	TRBJ1-2	CASSSDGAPTYGYTF
TRBV5-1	TRBJ2-7	CASSPDFAYEQYF
TRBV5-4	TRBJ2-3	CASSPGALGGRGTDTQYF
TRBV2	TRBJ2-5	CASSEGTGSETQYF
TRBV5-5	TRBJ1-4	CASSPGGGGGEKLFF
TRBV5-1	TRBJ2-2	CASSSNPGHLNTGELFF
TRBV19	TRBJ2-5	CASRPRNIQETQYF
TRBV9	TRBJ2-7	CASSPLTSGRIYEQYF
TRBV28	TRBJ2-5	CASRGGVSRETQYF
TRBV18	TRBJ2-1	CASSPPLRIGQFF
TRBV4-1	TRBJ2-5	CASSQRISGGPETQYF
TRBV11-2	TRBJ2-5	CASSTGLAGEETQYF
TRBV27	TRBJ2-7	CASSFTPFGEYSYEQYF
TRBV7-9	TRBJ1-4	CASSYNGGIGEKLFF
TRBV3-1	TRBJ2-5	CASSQRGGQETQYF
TRBV20-1	TRBJ2-7	CSAGDPSGLTYEQYF
TRBV4-2	TRBJ2-1	CASSQITSQVYNEQFF
TRBV5-1	TRBJ2-2	CASSHRGAGELFF